This entry features one TCR beta chain sequence. The antigen is unknown. This CDR3 contains 13 residues. Germline CDR1 is MDHEN and CDR2 is SYDVKM. Trimming took 4 bases from V and 3 from J, leaving 10 bases between them. The sample belongs to a study of T cell responses to AZD1222 COVID-19 vaccine. General study results and limits: Donors in the cohort were predominantly white British and more often female, and clonal diversity was possibly underestimated. After the peak T cell response, and only then, were repertoires sampled.

This table comes from immunoSEQ multiplex PCR, and its TCRdb copy is limited to in-frame clones, with some not included. The sample consists of roughly 140,000 clones, more than 70% of them appearing once. This clonotype originated in an adult in good health. The input for sequencing was peripheral blood, taken on day 0 of AZD1222 vaccination. This chain uses TRBV28 with TRBJ2-7; D remains ambiguous. CDR3 coding DNA: TGTGCCAGCAGTTCCGCCCCTTACTACGAGCAGTACTTC. This sequence encodes CASSSAPYYEQYF.